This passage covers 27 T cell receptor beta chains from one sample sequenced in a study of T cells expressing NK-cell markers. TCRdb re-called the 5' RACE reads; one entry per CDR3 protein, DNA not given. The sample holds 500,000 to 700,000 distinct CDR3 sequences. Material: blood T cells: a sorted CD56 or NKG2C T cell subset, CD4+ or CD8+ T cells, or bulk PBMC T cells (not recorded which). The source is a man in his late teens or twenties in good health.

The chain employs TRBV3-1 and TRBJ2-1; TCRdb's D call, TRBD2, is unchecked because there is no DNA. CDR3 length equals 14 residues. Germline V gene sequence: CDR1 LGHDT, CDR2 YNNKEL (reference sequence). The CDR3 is CASSLGLARNEQFF.

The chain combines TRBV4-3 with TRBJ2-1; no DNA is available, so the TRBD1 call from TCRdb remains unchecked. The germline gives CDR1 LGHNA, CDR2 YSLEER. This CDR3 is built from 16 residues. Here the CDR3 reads CASSQAPGQGYNEQFF.

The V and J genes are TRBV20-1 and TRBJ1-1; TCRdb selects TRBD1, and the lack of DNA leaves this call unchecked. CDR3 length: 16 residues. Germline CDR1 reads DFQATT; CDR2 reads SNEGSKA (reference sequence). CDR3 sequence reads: CSAHGTGPNANTEAFF.

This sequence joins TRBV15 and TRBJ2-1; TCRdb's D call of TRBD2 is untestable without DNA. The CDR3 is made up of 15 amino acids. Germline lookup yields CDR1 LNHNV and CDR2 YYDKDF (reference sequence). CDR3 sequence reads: CATSPGLAADDEQFF.

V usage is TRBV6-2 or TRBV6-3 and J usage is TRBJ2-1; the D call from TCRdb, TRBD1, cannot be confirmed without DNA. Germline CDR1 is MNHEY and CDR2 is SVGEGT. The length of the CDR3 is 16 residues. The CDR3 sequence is CASSQPDRGQKNEQFF.

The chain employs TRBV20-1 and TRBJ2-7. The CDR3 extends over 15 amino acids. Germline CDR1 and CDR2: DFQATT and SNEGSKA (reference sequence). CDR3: CSASNIEWFSYEQYF.

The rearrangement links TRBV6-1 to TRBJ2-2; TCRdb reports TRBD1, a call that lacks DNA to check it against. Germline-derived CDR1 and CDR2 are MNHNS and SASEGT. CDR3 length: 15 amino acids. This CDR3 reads CASWGWEGAAGELFF.

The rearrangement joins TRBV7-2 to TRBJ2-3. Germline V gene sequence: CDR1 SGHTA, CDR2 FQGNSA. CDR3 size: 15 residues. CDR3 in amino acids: CASSLMNSVTDTQYF. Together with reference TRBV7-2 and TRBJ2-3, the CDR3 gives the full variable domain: GAGVSQSPSNKVTEKGKDVELRCDPISGHTALYWYRQSLGQGLEFLIYFQGNSAPDKSGLPSDRFSAERTGGSVSTLTIQRTQQEDSAVYLCASSLMNSVTDTQYFGPGTRLTVL.

The CDR3 is CASSIVRARDSYNEQFF. V is TRBV19 and J is TRBJ2-1; TCRdb indicates TRBD2, and absent DNA this call remains unverified. Germline CDR1 LNHDA, CDR2 SQIVND (reference sequence). This CDR3 comprises 17 residues.

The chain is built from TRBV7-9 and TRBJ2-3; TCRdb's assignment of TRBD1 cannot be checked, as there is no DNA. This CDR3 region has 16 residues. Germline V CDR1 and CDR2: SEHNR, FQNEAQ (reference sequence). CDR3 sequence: CASSFPDRGRPDTQYF.

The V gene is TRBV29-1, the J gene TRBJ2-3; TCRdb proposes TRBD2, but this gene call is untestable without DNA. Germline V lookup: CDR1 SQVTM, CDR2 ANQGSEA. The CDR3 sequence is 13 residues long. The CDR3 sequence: CSVDAGAQTTQYF.

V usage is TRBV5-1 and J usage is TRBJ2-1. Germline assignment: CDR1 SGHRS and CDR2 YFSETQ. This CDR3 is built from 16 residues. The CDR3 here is CASSSRGMSSYNEQFF.

The CDR3: CASSRGGLAGHEQYF. The chain recombines TRBV4-2 with TRBJ2-7; the TRBD2 assignment by TCRdb is unverifiable without DNA. The germline CDR1 and CDR2 sequences are LGHNA and YNFKEQ. The CDR3 length is 15 residues.

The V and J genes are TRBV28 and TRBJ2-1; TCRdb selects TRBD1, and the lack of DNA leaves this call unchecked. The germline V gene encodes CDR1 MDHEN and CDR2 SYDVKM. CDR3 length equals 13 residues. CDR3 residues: CASSTASLGGQFF.

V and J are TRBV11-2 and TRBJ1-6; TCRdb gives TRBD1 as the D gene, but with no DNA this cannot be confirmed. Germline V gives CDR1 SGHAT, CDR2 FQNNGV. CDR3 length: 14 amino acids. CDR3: CASSPLTGQGRPHF. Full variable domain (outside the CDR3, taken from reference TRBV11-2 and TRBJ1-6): EAGVAQSPRYKIIEKRQSVAFWCNPISGHATLYWYQQILGQGPKLLIQFQNNGVVDDSQLPKDRFSAERLKGVDSTLKIQPAKLEDSAVYLCASSPLTGQGRPHFGNGTRLTVT.

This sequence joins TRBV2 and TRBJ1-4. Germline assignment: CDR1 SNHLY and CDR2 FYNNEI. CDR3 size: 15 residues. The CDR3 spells CASSESGLGNEKLFF.

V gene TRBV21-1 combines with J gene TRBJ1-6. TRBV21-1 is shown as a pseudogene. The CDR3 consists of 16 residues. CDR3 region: CASSKKGGSNNSPLHF.

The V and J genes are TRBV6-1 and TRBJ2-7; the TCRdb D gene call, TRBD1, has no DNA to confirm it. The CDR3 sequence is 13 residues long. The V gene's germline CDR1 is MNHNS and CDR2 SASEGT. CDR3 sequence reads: CASEGPGDYEQYF.

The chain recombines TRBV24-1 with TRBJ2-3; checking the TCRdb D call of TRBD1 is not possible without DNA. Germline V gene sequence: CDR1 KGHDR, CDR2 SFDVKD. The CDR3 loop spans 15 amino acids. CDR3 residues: CATSDPGTDTDTQYF.

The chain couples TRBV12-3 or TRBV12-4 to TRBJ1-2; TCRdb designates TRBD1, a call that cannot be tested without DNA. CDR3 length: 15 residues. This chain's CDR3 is CASSLGTGGDLGYTF.

CDR3 in amino acids: CASSFSSNRGLGNTEAFF. V is TRBV27 and J is TRBJ1-1; no DNA is available, so the TRBD1 call from TCRdb remains unchecked. Germline loops: CDR1 MNHEY, CDR2 SMNVEV (reference sequence). The CDR3 totals 18 residues.

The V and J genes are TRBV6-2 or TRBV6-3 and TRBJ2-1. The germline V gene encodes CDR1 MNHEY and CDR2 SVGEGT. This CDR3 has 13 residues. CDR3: CASSYTAFGEQFF.

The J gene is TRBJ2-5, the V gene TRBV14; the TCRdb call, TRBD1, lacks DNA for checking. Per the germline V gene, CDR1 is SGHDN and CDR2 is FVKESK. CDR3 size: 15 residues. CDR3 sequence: CASSQGQGFRETQYF.

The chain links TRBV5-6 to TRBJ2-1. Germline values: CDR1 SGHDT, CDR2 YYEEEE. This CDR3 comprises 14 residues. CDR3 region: CASSLIGDYNEQFF.

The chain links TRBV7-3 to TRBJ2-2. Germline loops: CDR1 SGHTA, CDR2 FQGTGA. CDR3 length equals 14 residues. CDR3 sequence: CASSSSFSWGELFF.

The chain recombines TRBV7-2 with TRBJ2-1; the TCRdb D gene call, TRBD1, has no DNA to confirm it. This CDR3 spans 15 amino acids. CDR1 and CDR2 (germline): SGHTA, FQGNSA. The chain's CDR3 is CASSQRTGNYNEQFF.

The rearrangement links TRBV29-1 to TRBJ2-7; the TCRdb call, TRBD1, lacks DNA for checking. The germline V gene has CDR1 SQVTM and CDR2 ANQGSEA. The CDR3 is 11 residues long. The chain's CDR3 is CSVYRFHEQYF.